This T cell receptor beta chain was sequenced for a study of cytomegalovirus exposure and HLA in healthy donors. Across the study: Findings of an earlier analysis included about 100 million unique TCR beta sequences from some 190 million T cells. The study's findings and limits: Usually a TCR sequence was rare, but some public TCRs were found in many donors.

Concerning this clone: The antigen remains unidentified.

PCR primers comprised 60 Vbeta and 13 Jbeta primers. Sequencing used immunoSEQ multiplex PCR; TCRdb keeps in-frame clones, though not all of them. Among about 200,000 clones listed, around 79% were seen once. The CDR3 is made up of 15 amino acids. Germline V gene lookup returns CDR1 SGHAT and CDR2 FQNNGV. The junction had 5 bases not matched to a gene; V was cut back by 5 bases and J by 2 bases. This TCR derives from a male donor in good health and CMV-seropositive. The V call is TRBV11-2, the J call TRBJ1-5, with TRBD1 matching over 8 bases. What was sequenced was PBMCs. CDR3 in amino acids: CASSPRGRGNQPQHF. CDR3 bases: TGTGCCAGCAGCCCCAGGGGGCGAGGCAATCAGCCCCAGCATTTT.